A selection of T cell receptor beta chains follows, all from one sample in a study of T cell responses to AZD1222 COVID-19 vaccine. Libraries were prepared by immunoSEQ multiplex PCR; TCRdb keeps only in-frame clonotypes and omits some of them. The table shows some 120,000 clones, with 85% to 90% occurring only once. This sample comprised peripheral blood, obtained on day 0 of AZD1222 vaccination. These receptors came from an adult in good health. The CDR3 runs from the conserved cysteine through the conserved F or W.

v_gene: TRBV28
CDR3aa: CASSFGGAAFYGYTF

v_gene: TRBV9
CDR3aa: CASSPRPARDTIYF

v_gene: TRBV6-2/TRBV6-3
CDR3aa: CASSHRTGEDIQYF

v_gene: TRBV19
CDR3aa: CASSIRDRVNQPQHF

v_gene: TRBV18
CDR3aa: CASSPQGPPYNEQFF

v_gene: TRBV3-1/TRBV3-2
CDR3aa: CASSQTAVYNEQFF

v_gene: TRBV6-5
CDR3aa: CASPPGAYGYTF

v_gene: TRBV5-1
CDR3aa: CASSTGGRETQYF

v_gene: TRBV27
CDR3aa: CASREKGLAGRADTQYF

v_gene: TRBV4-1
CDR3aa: CASSQGEGQGAFHQPQHF

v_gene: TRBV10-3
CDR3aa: CAISESIGTTNEKLFF

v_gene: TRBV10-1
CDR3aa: CASSGSGTEAFF

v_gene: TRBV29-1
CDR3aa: CSVEEGQRRSYGYTF

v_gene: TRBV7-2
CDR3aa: CASSSRPTGSDSPLHF

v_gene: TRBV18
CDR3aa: CASSPLVNTDTQYF

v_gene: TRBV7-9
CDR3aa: CASSRQAGGPADTQYF

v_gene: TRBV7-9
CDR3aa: CASSRQFEAFF

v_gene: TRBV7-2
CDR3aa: CASSSGPGETQYF

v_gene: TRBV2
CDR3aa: CAGGRGTNSNQPQHF

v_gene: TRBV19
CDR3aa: CASSTGGARGYTF

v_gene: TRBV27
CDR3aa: CASSLSRPGVHQETQYF

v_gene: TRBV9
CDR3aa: CASSPPGQNSGNTIYF

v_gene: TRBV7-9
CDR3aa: CASSLAMGTLTEAFF

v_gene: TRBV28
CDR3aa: CASSPQPLPGYTF

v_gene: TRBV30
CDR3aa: CAWSVQGYEQYF

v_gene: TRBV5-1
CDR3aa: CASSPGQGRTPNEKLFF

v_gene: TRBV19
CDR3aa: CASSTTPAQGQPQHF

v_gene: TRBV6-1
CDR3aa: CASSERQPQHF

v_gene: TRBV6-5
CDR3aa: CASRLFGGPSYEQYF

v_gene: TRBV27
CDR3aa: CASSLTGINSPLHF

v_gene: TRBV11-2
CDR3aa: CASSSTAYTGELFF

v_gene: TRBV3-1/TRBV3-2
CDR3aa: CASSRYGLPQETQYF

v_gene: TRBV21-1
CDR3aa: CASSKAGTGRSGNTIYF

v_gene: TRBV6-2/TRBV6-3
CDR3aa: CASSYQGLNTEAFF

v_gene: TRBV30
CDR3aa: CASRLAGASDEQFF

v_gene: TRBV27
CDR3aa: CASSSRVPPSFSNQPQHF

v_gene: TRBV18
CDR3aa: CASFNPGRADGELFF

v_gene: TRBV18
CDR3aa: CASSPRQGAASEQYF

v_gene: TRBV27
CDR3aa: CASSHGQGNEKLFF

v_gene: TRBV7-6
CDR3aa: CASSLAAGSGANVLTF

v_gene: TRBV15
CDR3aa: CATSSVGRAQGNEQFF

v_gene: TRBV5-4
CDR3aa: CASSLERETDTQYF

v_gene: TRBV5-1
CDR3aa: CASSTGTVQETQYF

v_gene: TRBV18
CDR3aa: CASSPPTGDTQYF

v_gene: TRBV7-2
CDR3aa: CASSLKPYEQYF

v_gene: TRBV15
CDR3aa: CATSRDRVLNSPLHF

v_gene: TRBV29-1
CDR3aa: CSVGTGGSGELFF

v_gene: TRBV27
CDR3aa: CASSPRTDTQYF

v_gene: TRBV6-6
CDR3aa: CASSFYGGSGANVLTF

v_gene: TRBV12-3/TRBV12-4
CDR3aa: CASSYGWNTEAFF

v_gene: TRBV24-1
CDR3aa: CATSEGGLETQHF

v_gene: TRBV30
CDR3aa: CAAAPQGAKNIQYF

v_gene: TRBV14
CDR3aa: CASSAPGTSYNEQFF